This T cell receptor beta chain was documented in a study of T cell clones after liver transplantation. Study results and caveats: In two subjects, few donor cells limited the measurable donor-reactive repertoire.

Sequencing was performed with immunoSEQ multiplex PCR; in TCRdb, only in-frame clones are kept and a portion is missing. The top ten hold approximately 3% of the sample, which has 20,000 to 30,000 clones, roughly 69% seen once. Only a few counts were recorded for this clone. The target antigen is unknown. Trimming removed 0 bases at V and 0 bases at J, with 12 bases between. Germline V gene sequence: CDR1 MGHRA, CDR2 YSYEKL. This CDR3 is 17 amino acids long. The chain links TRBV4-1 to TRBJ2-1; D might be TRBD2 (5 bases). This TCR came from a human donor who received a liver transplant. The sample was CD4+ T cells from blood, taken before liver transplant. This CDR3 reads CASSQESSGGSYNEQFF. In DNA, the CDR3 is TGCGCCAGCAGCCAAGAGTCCAGCGGAGGCTCCTACAATGAGCAGTTCTTC.